This T cell receptor beta chain was retrieved from a study of beta chain features in type 1 diabetes. General study points: Shorter TCRB CDR3s, moderately but significantly so, were found in Type 1 diabetes patients in all four CD4+ subsets. Since sequencing was performed on cDNA, cells with high TCR expression could be over-represented. Shorter templates may be favored by PCR, equally so in patients and controls.

CDR1 and CDR2 (germline): SGHTA, FQGNSA. The CDR3 contains 14 residues. With V trimmed by 0 bases and J by 2 bases, 1 base remained unmatched. Comment on this clone: The antigen remains undetermined.

Without exception, sorted populations had purity beyond 98%. The isolated RNA, all of it, was reverse transcribed, so expressed TCRB transcripts were what got sequenced. Sequencing was performed with immunoSEQ multiplex PCR; in TCRdb, only in-frame clones are kept and a portion is missing. The sample carries 200,000 to 300,000 clones, 25% to 30% recorded once. Specimen: central memory CD4+ T cells from blood. The origin of this receptor is a man aged 25 to 40 in good health. The chain recombines TRBV7-2 with TRBJ2-7; 7 bases align to TRBD2. The CDR3 DNA reads TGTGCCAGCAGCTTAGCGGGAGGGACCTACGAGCAGTACTTC. This encodes CASSLAGGTYEQYF.